The 5 T cell receptor beta chains presented below share a single source sample, sequenced in a study of cytomegalovirus exposure and HLA in healthy donors. With 60 Vbeta and 13 Jbeta primers, the PCR was carried out. The table came from immunoSEQ multiplex PCR; TCRdb's copy has only in-frame clones and leaves some out. The table includes 150,000 or so clones, 80% to 85% detected once. Sequences were obtained from PBMCs. These receptors were obtained from a young man in good health and CMV-seronegative.

The V and J genes are TRBV4-3 and TRBJ1-2; D gene uncertain. This CDR3 spans 14 amino acids. V was clipped by 1 base and J by 7 bases, with 13 bases between them. In germline, CDR1 is LGHNA, CDR2 YSLEER. CDR3 protein: CASSQVSGLGGYTF. The CDR3 nucleotides read TGCGCCAGCAGCCAAGTATCAGGTTTAGGTGGCTACACCTTC.

The CDR3 DNA follows: TGTGCCAGCTCACCGACCGGGACTAACAATGAGCAGTTCTTC. This gives the protein CASSPTGTNNEQFF. This chain connects TRBV18 to TRBJ2-1, with 7 positions matching TRBD2. The germline gives CDR1 KGHSH, CDR2 LQKENI. CDR3 size: 14 residues. V gave up 3 bases and J gave up 5 bases; unmatched junction bases: 4.

This clone was counted a single time. The chain links TRBV7-9 to TRBJ2-7; no clear D gene. V was clipped by 7 bases and J by 0 bases, with 16 bases between them. The CDR3 covers 15 residues. Germline V CDR1 and CDR2: SEHNR, FQNEAQ (reference sequence). DNA of the CDR3: TGTGCCAGCACCTCCCCTTTAGCCGACTCCTACGAGCAGTACTTC. The encoded protein is CASTSPLADSYEQYF.

This chain links TRBV21-1 with TRBJ2-7; TRBD1 is the table's D call and was not checked against the DNA. TRBV21-1 is a listed pseudogene. The CDR3 is 17 amino acids. The CDR3 coding sequence is TGTGCCAGCAGGCGGGTGCCACAGGGTTCAGCAACCCACGAGCAGTACTTC. This gives the protein CASRRVPQGSATHEQYF.

The J gene is TRBJ1-2, the V gene TRBV7-8; 8 nucleotides line up with TRBD1. The germline CDR1 and CDR2 sequences are SGHVS and FQNEAQ. V lost 3 bases and J lost 5; bases outside the gene matches: 2. The CDR3 extends over 13 amino acids. The DNA for the CDR3 is TGTGCCAGCAGCTTGGACAGGGAATATGGCTACACCTTC. Its protein product is CASSLDREYGYTF. The variable domain in full, with the rest retrieved from reference TRBV7-8 and TRBJ1-2, is GAGVSQSPRYKVAKRGQDVALRCDPISGHVSLFWYQQALGQGPEFLTYFQNEAQLDKSGLPSDRFFAERPEGSVSTLKIQRTQQEDSAVYLCASSLDREYGYTFGSGTRLTVV.